The T cell receptor (beta chain) under discussion was sequenced for a study of blood T cell repertoires in COVID-19. Study-wide context: Material from acute and convalescent COVID-19 was sourced from the United States, Italy and Spain. T cells, B-cell-depleted T cells, or PBMCs supplied cDNA or gDNA.

The CDR3 is made up of 15 amino acids. Germline CDR1 SSHAT, CDR2 FNYEAQ (reference sequence). Authors' methods: Amplification from reference gene primers served as the basis for estimated nucleated cell counts. Using immunoSEQ multiplex PCR, the repertoire was profiled, and TCRdb retains in-frame clones only, with some absent. From that table come the V and J calls and clone size; the DNA was used to work out D and trimming. The sample has about 120,000 clones; about 91% are singletons. About this clone itself: Relative to the germline gene, one junction end is altered; a read error may explain this.

The specimen sequenced was peripheral blood. This TCR was sampled from a man aged 45-65 years with acute or convalescent COVID-19. The chain couples TRBV7-7 to TRBJ2-5; 10 nucleotides agree with TRBD2. CDR3 bases: TGTGCTAGCAGCCCCGGACTAGCGGAGAAAGAGACCCAGTACTTC. Protein product: CASSPGLAEKETQYF. The whole variable domain, filled in from reference TRBV7-7 and TRBJ2-5, reads GAGVSQSPRYKVTKRGQDVTLRCDPISSHATLYWYQQALGQGPEFLTYFNYEAQPDKSGLPSDRFSAERPEGSISTLTIQRTEQRDSAMYRCASSPGLAEKETQYFGPGTRLLVL.